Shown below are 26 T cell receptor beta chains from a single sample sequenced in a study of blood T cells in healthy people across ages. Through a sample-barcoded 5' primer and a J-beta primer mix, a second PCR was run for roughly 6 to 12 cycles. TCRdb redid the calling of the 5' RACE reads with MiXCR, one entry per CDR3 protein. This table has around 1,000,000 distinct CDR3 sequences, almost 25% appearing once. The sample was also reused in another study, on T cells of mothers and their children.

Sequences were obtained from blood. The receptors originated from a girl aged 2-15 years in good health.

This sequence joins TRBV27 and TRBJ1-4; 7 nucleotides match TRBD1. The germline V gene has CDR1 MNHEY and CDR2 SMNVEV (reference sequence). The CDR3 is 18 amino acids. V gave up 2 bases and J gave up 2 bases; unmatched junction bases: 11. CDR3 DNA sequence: TGTGCCAGCAGTTTAGAGCCGACAGGGAAGGTGACTAATGAAAAACTGTTTTTT. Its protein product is CASSLEPTGKVTNEKLFF.

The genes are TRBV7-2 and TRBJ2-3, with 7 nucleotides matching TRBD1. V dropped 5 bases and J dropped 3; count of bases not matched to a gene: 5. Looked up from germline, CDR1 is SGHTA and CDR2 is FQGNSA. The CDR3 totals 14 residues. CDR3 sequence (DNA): TGTGCCAGCAGCATAGACAGGGCGACAGATACGCAGTATTTT. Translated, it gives CASSIDRATDTQYF.

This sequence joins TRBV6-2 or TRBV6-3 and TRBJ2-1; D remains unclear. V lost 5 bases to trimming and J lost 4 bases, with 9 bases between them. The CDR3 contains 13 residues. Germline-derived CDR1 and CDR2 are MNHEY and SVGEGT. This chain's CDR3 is CASSLYVYNEQFF. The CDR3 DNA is TGTGCCAGCAGTCTCTATGTTTACAATGAGCAGTTCTTC.

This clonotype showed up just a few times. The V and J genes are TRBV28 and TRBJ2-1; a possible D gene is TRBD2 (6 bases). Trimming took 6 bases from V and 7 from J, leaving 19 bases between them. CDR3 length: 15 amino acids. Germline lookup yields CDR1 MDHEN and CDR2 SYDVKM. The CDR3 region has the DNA TGTGCCAGCAGATTAGGGGCCGGGAGCGTGAATGAGCAGTTCTTC. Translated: CASRLGAGSVNEQFF.

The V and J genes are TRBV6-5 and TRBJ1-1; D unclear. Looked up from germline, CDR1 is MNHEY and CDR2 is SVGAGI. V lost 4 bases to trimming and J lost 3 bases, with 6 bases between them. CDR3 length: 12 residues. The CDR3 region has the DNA TGTGCCAGCAGTTCAAGACACACTGAAGCTTTCTTT. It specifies CASSSRHTEAFF.

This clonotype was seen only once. Written as DNA, the CDR3 is TGTGCCAGCATTGTTGGGTCTGACAACTACAATGAGCAGTTCTTC. This encodes CASIVGSDNYNEQFF. The rearrangement links TRBV5-6 to TRBJ2-1; no reliable D call. The V end was cut by 6 bases, the J end by 3 bases, with 16 bases between. Germline CDR1 SGHDT, CDR2 YYEEEE. There are 15 residues in the CDR3. The entire variable domain, with the rest obtained from reference TRBV5-6 and TRBJ2-1, is as follows: DAGVTQSPTHLIKTRGQQVTLRCSPKSGHDTVSWYQQALGQGPQFIFQYYEEEERQRGNFPDRFSGHQFPNYSSELNVNALLLGDSALYLCASIVGSDNYNEQFFGPGTRLTVL.

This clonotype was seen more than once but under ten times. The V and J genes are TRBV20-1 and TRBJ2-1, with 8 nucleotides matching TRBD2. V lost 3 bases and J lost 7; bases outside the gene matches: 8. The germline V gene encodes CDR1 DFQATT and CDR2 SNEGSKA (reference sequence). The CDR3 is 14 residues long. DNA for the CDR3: TGCAGTGCTAGTTTAGCGGGGTTTAAAAATGAGCAGTTCTTC. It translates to CSASLAGFKNEQFF.

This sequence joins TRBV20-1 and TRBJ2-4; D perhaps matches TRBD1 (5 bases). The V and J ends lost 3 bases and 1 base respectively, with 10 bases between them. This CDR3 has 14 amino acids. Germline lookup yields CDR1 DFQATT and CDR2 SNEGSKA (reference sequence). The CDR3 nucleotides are TGCAGTGCTAGGGGGCAGGATGCCAAAAACATTCAGTACTTC. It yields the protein CSARGQDAKNIQYF.

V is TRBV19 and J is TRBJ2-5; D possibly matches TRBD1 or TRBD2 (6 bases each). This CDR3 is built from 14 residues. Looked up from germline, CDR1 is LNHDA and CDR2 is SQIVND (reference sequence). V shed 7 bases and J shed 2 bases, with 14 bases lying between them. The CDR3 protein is CASIGGSLQETQYF. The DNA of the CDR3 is TGTGCCAGTATCGGGGGCAGCCTACAAGAGACCCAGTACTTC.

The CDR3 DNA follows: TGTGCCAGCAGCTTAGGGCCAGGAACGAACGTCCTGACTTTC. This sequence encodes CASSLGPGTNVLTF. The V gene is TRBV7-8, the J gene TRBJ2-6; D gene unclear. The V and J ends lost 1 base and 10 bases respectively, with 11 bases between them. The germline gives CDR1 SGHVS, CDR2 FQNEAQ. The CDR3 totals 14 residues.

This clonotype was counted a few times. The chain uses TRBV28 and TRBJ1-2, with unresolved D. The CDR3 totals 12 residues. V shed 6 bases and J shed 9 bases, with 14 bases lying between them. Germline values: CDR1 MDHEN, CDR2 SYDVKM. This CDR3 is CASSLKTGSYTF. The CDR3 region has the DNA TGTGCCAGCAGCCTAAAAACGGGTAGCTACACCTTC.

CDR3 DNA: TGTGCCACCAGTGGGCCAGGACCCAGCGGGGGCACTGAAGCTTTCTTT. Its translation: CATSGPGPSGGTEAFF. The chain combines TRBV24-1 with TRBJ1-1; maybe TRBD1 (5 bases). This CDR3 spans 16 amino acids. Per the germline V gene, CDR1 is KGHDR and CDR2 is SFDVKD. V gave up 5 bases and J gave up 4 bases, with 19 bases separating them.

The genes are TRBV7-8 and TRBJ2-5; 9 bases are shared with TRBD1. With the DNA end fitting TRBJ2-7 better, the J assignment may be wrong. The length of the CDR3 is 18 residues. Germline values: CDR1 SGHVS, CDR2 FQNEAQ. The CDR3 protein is CAGSYGTQTDRGRNEQYF. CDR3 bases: TGTGCCGGTAGCTACGGAACCCAAACGGACAGGGGAAGGAACGAGCAGTACTTC.

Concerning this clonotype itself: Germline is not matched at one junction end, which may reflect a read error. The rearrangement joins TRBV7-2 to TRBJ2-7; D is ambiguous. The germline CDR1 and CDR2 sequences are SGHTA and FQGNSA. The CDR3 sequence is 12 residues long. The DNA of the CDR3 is TGTGCCAGCAGCTCAGCCCACGGGCTCCTAGGCTTC. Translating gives CASSSAHGLLGF.

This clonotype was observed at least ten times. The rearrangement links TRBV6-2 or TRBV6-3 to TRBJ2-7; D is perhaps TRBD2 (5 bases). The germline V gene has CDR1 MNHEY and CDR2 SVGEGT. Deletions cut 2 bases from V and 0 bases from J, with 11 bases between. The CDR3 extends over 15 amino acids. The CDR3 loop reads CASSYGTDSSYEQYF. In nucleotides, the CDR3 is TGTGCCAGCAGTTACGGAACGGACTCCTCCTACGAGCAGTACTTC.

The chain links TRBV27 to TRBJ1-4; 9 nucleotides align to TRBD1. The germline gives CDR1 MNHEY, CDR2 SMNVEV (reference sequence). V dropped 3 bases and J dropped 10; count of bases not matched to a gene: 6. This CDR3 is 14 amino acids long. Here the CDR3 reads CASSLGQGRAKLFF. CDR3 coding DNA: TGTGCCAGCAGTTTGGGACAGGGCCGGGCAAAACTGTTTTTT.

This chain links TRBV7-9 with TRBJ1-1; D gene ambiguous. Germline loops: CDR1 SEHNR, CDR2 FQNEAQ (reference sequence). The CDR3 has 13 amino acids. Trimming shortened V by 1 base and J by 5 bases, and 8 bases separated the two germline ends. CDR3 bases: TGTGCCAGCAGCTTAGGCGTGACGACTGAAGCTTTCTTT. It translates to CASSLGVTTEAFF.

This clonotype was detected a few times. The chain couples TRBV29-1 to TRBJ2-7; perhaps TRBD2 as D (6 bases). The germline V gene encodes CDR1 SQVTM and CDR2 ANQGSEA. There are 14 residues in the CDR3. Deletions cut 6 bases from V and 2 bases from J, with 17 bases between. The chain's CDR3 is CSVRPGLQTYEQYF. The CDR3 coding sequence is TGCAGCGTCCGCCCGGGACTCCAGACCTACGAGCAGTACTTC.

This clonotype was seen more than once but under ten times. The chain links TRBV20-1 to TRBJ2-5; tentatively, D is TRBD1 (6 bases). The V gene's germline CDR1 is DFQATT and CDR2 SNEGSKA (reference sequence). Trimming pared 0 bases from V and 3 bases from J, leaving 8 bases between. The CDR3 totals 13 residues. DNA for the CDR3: TGCAGTGCTAGAGACAGGGGAGAAGAGACCCAGTACTTC. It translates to CSARDRGEETQYF.

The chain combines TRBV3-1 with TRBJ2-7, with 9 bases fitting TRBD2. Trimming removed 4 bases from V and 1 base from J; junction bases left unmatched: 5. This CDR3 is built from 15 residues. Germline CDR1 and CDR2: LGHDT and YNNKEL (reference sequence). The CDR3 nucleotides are TGTGCCAGCAGCCTAGGACTAGCGCTATCCTACGAGCAGTACTTC. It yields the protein CASSLGLALSYEQYF.

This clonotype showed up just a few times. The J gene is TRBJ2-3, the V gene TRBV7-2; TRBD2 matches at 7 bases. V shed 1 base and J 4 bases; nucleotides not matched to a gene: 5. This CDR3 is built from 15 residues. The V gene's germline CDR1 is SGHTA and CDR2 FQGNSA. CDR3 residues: CASSLVGRVADTQYF. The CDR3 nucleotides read TGTGCCAGCAGCTTAGTGGGGAGGGTGGCAGATACGCAGTATTTT. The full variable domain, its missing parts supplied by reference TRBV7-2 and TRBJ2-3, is GAGVSQSPSNKVTEKGKDVELRCDPISGHTALYWYRQSLGQGLEFLIYFQGNSAPDKSGLPSDRFSAERTGGSVSTLTIQRTQQEDSAVYLCASSLVGRVADTQYFGPGTRLTVL.

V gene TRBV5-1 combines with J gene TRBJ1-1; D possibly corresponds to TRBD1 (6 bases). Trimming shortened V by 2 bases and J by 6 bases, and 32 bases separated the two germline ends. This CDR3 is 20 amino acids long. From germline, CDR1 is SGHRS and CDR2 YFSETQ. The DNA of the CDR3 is TGCGCCAGCAGCTTCACTATTACCTCTAGGGCAGCCGGCCCAGGGGCTGAAGCTTTCTTT. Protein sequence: CASSFTITSRAAGPGAEAFF.

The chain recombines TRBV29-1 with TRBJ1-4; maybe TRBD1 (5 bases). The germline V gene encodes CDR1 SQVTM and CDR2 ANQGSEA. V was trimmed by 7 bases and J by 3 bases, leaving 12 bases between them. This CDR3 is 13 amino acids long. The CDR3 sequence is CSGTGDSNEKLFF. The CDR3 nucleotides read TGCAGCGGCACCGGGGACTCTAATGAAAAACTGTTTTTT. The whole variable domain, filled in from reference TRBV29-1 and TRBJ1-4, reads SAVISQKPSRDICQRGTSLTIQCQVDSQVTMMFWYRQQPGQSLTLIATANQGSEATYESGFVIDKFPISRPNLTFSTLTVSNMSPEDSSIYLCSGTGDSNEKLFFGSGTQLSVL.

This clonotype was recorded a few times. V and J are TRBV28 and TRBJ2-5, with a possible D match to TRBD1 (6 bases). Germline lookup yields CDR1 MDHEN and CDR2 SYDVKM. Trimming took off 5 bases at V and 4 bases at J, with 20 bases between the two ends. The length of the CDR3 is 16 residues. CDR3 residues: CASSERGTLYGETQYF. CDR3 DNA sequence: TGTGCCAGCAGTGAAAGGGGGACGTTATATGGAGAGACCCAGTACTTC.

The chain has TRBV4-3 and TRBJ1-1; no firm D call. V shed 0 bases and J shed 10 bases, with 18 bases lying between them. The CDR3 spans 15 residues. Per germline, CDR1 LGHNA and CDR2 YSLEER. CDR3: CASSQDQYLSSIAFF. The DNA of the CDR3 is TGCGCCAGCAGCCAAGACCAGTACCTTTCGAGTATAGCTTTCTTT.

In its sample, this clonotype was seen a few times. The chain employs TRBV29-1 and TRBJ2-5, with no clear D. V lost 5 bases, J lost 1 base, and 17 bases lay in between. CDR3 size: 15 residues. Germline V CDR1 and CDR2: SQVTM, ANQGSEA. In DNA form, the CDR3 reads TGCAGCGTTAACCCAATTGGCCAGCGCCAAGAGACCCAGTACTTC. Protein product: CSVNPIGQRQETQYF.